The next 21 T cell receptor beta chains were all read from a single sample in a study of a mutant IDH1 vaccine in newly diagnosed glioma. Indicated time point: baseline, week 1 (first vaccination visit). The treatment denotes: pre-vaccination baseline after standard-of-care therapy. Some clones are missing from TCRdb's copy, which holds only in-frame ones; the method was immunoSEQ multiplex PCR. The sample carries just under 95,000 clones, about 80% recorded once. The sample here was PBMCs, taken from a glioma patient treated with radiotherapy, temozolomide or both. These receptors were collected from a woman in her fifties or sixties with glioma.

The rearrangement joins TRBV15 to TRBJ2-7; D may be TRBD1 or TRBD2 (7 bases each). Trimming took off 3 bases at V and 4 bases at J, with 16 bases between the two ends. Germline CDR1 LNHNV, CDR2 YYDKDF (reference sequence). The CDR3 extends over 15 amino acids. The CDR3 coding sequence is TGTGCCACCAGCAGCACCAGGGGGGGGAGGTACGAGCAGTACTTC. Its translation: CATSSTRGGRYEQYF.

The chain employs TRBV30 and TRBJ2-6; maybe TRBD2 (6 bases). Germline lookup yields CDR1 GTSNPN and CDR2 SVGIG (reference sequence). The CDR3 contains 17 residues. The ends were cut back, 0 bases at V and 0 bases at J, with 12 bases in the middle. For the CDR3, the DNA is TGTGCCTGGAGTGTGGGAGGATCAGGCTCTGGGGCCAACGTCCTGACTTTC. Translation: CAWSVGGSGSGANVLTF.

This clone was seen a handful of times. Its ends do not fully match the called genes, so a read error is possible. CDR3: CASSPGRTYEQYF. Here the CDR3 DNA reads TGTGCTAGCAGCCCGGGACGGACCTACGAGCAGTACTTC. The chain has TRBV7-7 and TRBJ2-7, with D possibly being TRBD1 or TRBD2 (5 bases each). Per the germline V gene, CDR1 is SSHAT and CDR2 is FNYEAQ (reference sequence). The CDR3 spans 13 residues. The full variable domain, its missing parts supplied by reference TRBV7-7 and TRBJ2-7, is GAGVSQSPRYKVTKRGQDVTLRCDPISSHATLYWYQQALGQGPEFLTYFNYEAQPDKSGLPSDRFSAERPEGSISTLTIQRTEQRDSAMYRCASSPGRTYEQYFGPGTRLTVT.

The chain has TRBV7-9 and TRBJ1-1; D unresolved. The CDR3 spans 13 residues. Per germline, CDR1 SEHNR and CDR2 FQNEAQ (reference sequence). Trimming stripped 2 bases from V and 0 bases from J, with 4 bases between. CDR3 nucleotide sequence: TGTGCCAGCAGCTTAAGGTTGAACACTGAAGCTTTCTTT. It codes for CASSLRLNTEAFF.

The chain recombines TRBV23-1 with TRBJ2-3; the D call may be TRBD1 or TRBD2 (5 bases each). TRBV23-1 carries the ORF label, with uncertain function. The CDR3 covers 16 residues. V was shortened by 4 bases and J by 5 bases, with 19 bases between the two germline ends. The CDR3 DNA sequence: TGCGCCAGCAGTCCGAGGGACCAGGGTAATCTAGATACGCAGTATTTT. This codes for CASSPRDQGNLDTQYF.

The CDR3 loop is CASSPGQFAAGYTF. The CDR3 DNA reads TGTGCCAGCAGCCCGGGTCAGTTCGCCGCTGGCTACACCTTC. The chain recombines TRBV28 with TRBJ1-2; D is unclear. The germline gives CDR1 MDHEN, CDR2 SYDVKM. V lost 6 bases to trimming and J lost 7 bases, with 18 bases between them. There are 14 residues in the CDR3.

Only one count was recorded for this clone. The chain has TRBV5-1 and TRBJ2-5; D may be TRBD1 or TRBD2 (6 bases each). The CDR3 extends over 15 amino acids. Trimming took 7 bases from V and 2 from J, leaving 18 bases between them. Germline V gene data show CDR1 as SGHRS and CDR2 as YFSETQ. CDR3 residues: CASGVGGVLQETQYF. The CDR3 nucleotides read TGCGCCAGCGGCGTGGGGGGCGTCCTTCAAGAGACCCAGTACTTC.

The chain couples TRBV20-1 to TRBJ1-2; D gene ambiguous. The CDR3 length is 10 residues. Germline V gene sequence: CDR1 DFQATT, CDR2 SNEGSKA (reference sequence). The V gene lost 6 bases and the J gene lost 5 bases, with 7 bases spanning the gap. CDR3: CSASTYGYTF. The CDR3 nucleotides are TGCAGTGCCTCTACTTATGGCTACACCTTC.

The rearrangement links TRBV19 to TRBJ2-5, with D possibly being TRBD2 (7 bases). Per germline, CDR1 LNHDA and CDR2 SQIVND (reference sequence). Between the trimmed V and J ends, which lost 3 bases and 4 bases, there was a span of 9 bases. The CDR3 runs 13 residues. This chain's CDR3 is CASSIAGAETQYF. DNA of the CDR3: TGTGCCAGTAGTATCGCGGGGGCAGAGACCCAGTACTTC.

The chain uses TRBV5-6 and TRBJ2-5, with D perhaps assigned TRBD1 or TRBD2 (5 bases each). Trimming cost V 0 bases and J 2 bases, with 14 bases left between them. The CDR3 is 16 amino acids. Germline loops: CDR1 SGHDT, CDR2 YYEEEE. The CDR3 spells CASSLALGVLQETQYF. CDR3 bases: TGTGCCAGCAGCTTGGCCTTGGGGGTCTTGCAAGAGACCCAGTACTTC.

The chain combines TRBV6-6 with TRBJ1-5, with TRBD1 matching over 7 bases. Germline CDR1 and CDR2: MNHNY and SVGAGI (reference sequence). This CDR3 is built from 14 residues. The ends lost 9 bases at V and 5 bases at J; junction bases unmatched: 10. Here the CDR3 reads CASMTGRSDQPQHF. Written as DNA, the CDR3 is TGTGCCAGTATGACAGGGAGATCGGATCAGCCCCAGCATTTT.

J is TRBJ1-1 and V is TRBV18, with 9 bases lining up with TRBD1. The V and J ends lost 0 bases and 5 bases, in that order; junction bases with no gene match: 7. Germline V lookup: CDR1 KGHSH, CDR2 LQKENI. The CDR3 runs 16 residues. The CDR3, as DNA: TGTGCCAGCTCACCACCGGGACAGGGTGGAGGGACTGAAGCTTTCTTT. Amino acids: CASSPPGQGGGTEAFF.

The gene calls are TRBV5-1 and TRBJ1-1; no clear D gene. Trimming took 4 bases from V and 3 from J, leaving 16 bases between them. The germline CDR1 and CDR2 sequences are SGHRS and YFSETQ. The CDR3 extends over 15 amino acids. The CDR3 loop reads CASSTRITRDTEAFF. CDR3 coding DNA: TGCGCCAGCAGCACCCGGATTACGCGGGACACTGAAGCTTTCTTT.

This chain uses TRBV11-2 with TRBJ1-1, with D unresolved. The CDR3 sequence is 15 residues long. The V and J ends lost 5 bases and 1 base respectively, with 14 bases between them. Germline V gives CDR1 SGHAT, CDR2 FQNNGV. CDR3 bases: TGTGCCAGCAGCCCCCGGGCCCAAGAGAACACTGAAGCTTTCTTT. Residues: CASSPRAQENTEAFF.

The chain recombines TRBV6-5 with TRBJ1-6; the match to TRBD1 covers 10 bases. The CDR3 is 15 residues long. The junction had 8 bases not matched to a gene; V was cut back by 6 bases and J by 9 bases. Germline values: CDR1 MNHEY, CDR2 SVGAGI. In DNA form, the CDR3 reads TGTGCCAGCAGGGGGGGACAGGGGTGGGGTTCACCCCTCCACTTT. Its protein product is CASRGGQGWGSPLHF.

The gene calls are TRBV5-6 and TRBJ2-3, with D tentatively TRBD2 (6 bases). V lost 5 bases, J lost 2 bases, and 15 bases lay in between. The CDR3 has 15 residues. CDR1 is SGHDT, CDR2 YYEEEE, per germline. DNA of the CDR3: TGTGCCAGCAGACTCCTGGGACTCGACACAGATACGCAGTATTTT. Residues: CASRLLGLDTDTQYF.

The chain combines TRBV12-5 with TRBJ2-3; D perhaps matches TRBD2 (6 bases). The length of the CDR3 is 14 residues. Deletions cut 6 bases from V and 2 bases from J, with 12 bases between. From germline, CDR1 is LGHNT and CDR2 FRNRAP. The chain's CDR3 is CASGLTGDTDTQYF. The CDR3 DNA sequence: TGTGCTAGTGGCCTTACGGGGGACACAGATACGCAGTATTTT.

This rearrangement joins TRBV5-4 to TRBJ2-5; D is perhaps TRBD1 or TRBD2 (7 bases each). The germline V gene encodes CDR1 SGHNT and CDR2 YYREEE (reference sequence). V dropped 2 bases and J dropped 4 bases, with 15 bases sitting between them. The CDR3 extends over 15 amino acids. The DNA of the CDR3 is TGTGCCAGCAGCTTAGCAGGGGGGGCCGGAGAGACCCAGTACTTC. Amino acids: CASSLAGGAGETQYF.

V usage is TRBV6-1 and J usage is TRBJ1-5; possibly TRBD1 for D (5 bases). This CDR3 has 13 amino acids. V lost 7 bases to trimming and J lost 4 bases, with 11 bases between them. Germline lookup yields CDR1 MNHNS and CDR2 SASEGT. The CDR3 DNA is TGTGCCAGCAACCAGGGTGCTAATCAGCCCCAGCATTTT. Translated, it gives CASNQGANQPQHF.

V gene TRBV29-1 combines with J gene TRBJ1-2, with TRBD1 matching over 9 bases. The CDR3 is 13 residues long. J gave up 2 bases and V 4 bases, and 2 bases lay outside the gene matches. CDR1 is SQVTM and CDR2 is ANQGSEA in the germline V gene. CDR3 amino acids: CSVVDRGNYGYTF. The CDR3 bases are TGCAGCGTTGTGGACAGGGGAAACTATGGCTACACCTTC.

The chain combines TRBV5-8 with TRBJ1-6; D uncertain. This CDR3 has 18 residues. Germline CDR1 reads SGHTS; CDR2 reads YDEGEE. Deletions cut 1 base from V and 0 bases from J, with 14 bases between. The CDR3 sequence is CASSLSEWWSSYNSPLHF. The CDR3 nucleotides read TGTGCCAGCAGCTTGAGTGAGTGGTGGAGCTCCTATAATTCACCCCTCCACTTT.